Below, 3 T cell receptor beta chains from the same sample are listed, as sequenced in a study of human T cells and chemical hapten exposure. Time point here: pre-sensitization, week 0. Documented treatment: therapeutic diphenylcyclopropenone sensitization with weekly scalp DPC. TCRdb independently ran MiXCR on the RACE reads; one entry per CDR3 protein. The sample records some 360,000 distinct CDR3 sequences, 5.1% being singletons. Sequencing was performed on whole blood, taken in connection with sensitization to the hapten diphenylcyclopropenone (DPC). Source of these receptors: a woman aged 50 to 60 with alopecia areata. Some clones in this sample may be carry-over from other donors' samples.

This clonotype was detected many times. The DNA of the CDR3 is TGCAGCGCCAGACTAGTAGCAGATACGCAGTATTTT. This encodes CSARLVADTQYF. The chain is built from TRBV20-1 and TRBJ2-3; a possible D gene is TRBD2 (6 bases). Germline V lookup: CDR1 DFQATT, CDR2 SNEGSKA (reference sequence). The CDR3 is made up of 12 amino acids.

This clonotype was seen at least ten times. The CDR3 nucleotides read TGTGCCAGTAGTACGCCGGGCCAAATGTCCTACGAGCAGTACTTC. This translates into CASSTPGQMSYEQYF. This chain uses TRBV19 with TRBJ2-7; no clear D. This CDR3 has 15 residues. Germline V lookup: CDR1 LNHDA, CDR2 SQIVND (reference sequence). Trimming removed 4 bases from V and 1 base from J, with 14 bases in between.

The sample holds many counts of this clonotype. The CDR3 region has the DNA TGCGCCAGCAGCCAGGGGGCGCGAAACGAGCAGTACTTC. Protein product: CASSQGARNEQYF. V is TRBV4-3 and J is TRBJ2-7; possibly TRBD1 for D (6 bases). Germline V lookup: CDR1 LGHNA, CDR2 YSLEER. V lost 3 bases and J lost 5, with 11 bases in between. The CDR3 consists of 13 residues.